This T cell receptor beta chain is drawn from a study of identical twins. The study's findings and limits: Conclusions relied on cross-sectional statistical analysis, not following the same donors. One should note that invariant MAIT and iNKT cells could partly confound zero-insertion analyses. Twin sharing of out-of-frame TCR alpha was underestimated by models in monozygotic pairs.

Each CDR3 protein is one row after TCRdb ran MiXCR on the 5' RACE reads. Of 350,000 to 400,000 distinct CDR3 sequences listed, roughly 10% were seen once; the top ten hold roughly 8.7%. Trimming pared 0 bases from V and 6 bases from J, leaving 9 bases between. CDR1 is LGHNA and CDR2 is YNFKEQ in the germline V gene. The CDR3 is made up of 14 amino acids. This clonotype has more than one count but fewer than ten. The antigen is not known. This chain joins TRBV4-2 and TRBJ2-1, with D unresolved. This sequence was found in a woman aged 45-59 years in good health. Sequenced: naive T cells sorted from blood. CDR3 loop: CASSQDRFPNEQFF. The CDR3 nucleotides are TGTGCCAGCAGCCAAGACAGGTTTCCCAATGAGCAGTTCTTC.